This T cell receptor beta chain was identified during a study of tumor-infiltrating lymphocytes in glioblastoma multiforme. Regarding this clonotype: The junction departs from germline at one end; a sequencing error may be responsible.

The CDR3 spans 13 residues. Germline loops: CDR1 DFQATT, CDR2 SNEGSKA (reference sequence). TCRB libraries came from RNA via three nested multiplex PCR rounds. TCRdb recomputed calls from the multiplex PCR reads with MiXCR, one row per CDR3 protein. The top ten hold approximately 50% of the sample, which has more than 9,000 distinct CDR3 sequences, roughly 66% seen once. The J gene is TRBJ1-1, the V gene TRBV20-1; perhaps TRBD1 as D (6 bases). The sample consisted of brain tumor tissue. The sequence came from a male donor with glioblastoma. CDR3 coding DNA: TGCAGTGCTGTTTGGGACGGGGGGGCTGAAGCCTCCTTT. It translates to CSAVWDGGAEASF.